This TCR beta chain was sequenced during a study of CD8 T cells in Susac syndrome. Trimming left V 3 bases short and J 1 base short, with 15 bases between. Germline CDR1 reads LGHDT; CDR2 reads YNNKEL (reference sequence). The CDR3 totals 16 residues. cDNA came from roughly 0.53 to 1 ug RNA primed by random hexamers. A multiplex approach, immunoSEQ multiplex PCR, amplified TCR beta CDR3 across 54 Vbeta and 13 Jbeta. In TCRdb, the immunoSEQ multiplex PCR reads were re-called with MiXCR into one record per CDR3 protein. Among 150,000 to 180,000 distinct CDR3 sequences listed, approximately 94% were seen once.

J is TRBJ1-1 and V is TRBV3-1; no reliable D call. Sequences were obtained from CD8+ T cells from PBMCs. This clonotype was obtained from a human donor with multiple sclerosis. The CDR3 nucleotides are TGTGCCAGCAGCCAGTCCGCCGAGACAACGAACACTGAAGCTTTCTTT. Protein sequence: CASSQSAETTNTEAFF.